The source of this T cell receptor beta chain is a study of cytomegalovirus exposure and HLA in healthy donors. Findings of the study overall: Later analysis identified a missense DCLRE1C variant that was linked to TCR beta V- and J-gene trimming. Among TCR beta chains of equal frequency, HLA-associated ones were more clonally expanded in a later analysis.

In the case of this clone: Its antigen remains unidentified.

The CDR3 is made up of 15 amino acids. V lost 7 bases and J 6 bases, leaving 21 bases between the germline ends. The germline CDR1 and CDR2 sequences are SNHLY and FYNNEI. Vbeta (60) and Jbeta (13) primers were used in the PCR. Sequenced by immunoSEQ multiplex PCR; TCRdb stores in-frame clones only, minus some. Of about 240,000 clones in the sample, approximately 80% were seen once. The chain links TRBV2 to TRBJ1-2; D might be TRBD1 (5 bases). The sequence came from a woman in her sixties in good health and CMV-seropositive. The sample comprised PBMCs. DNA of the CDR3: TGTGCCAGCAACCCAGATATCGGGGGGAGCCATGGCTACACCTTC. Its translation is CASNPDIGGSHGYTF.